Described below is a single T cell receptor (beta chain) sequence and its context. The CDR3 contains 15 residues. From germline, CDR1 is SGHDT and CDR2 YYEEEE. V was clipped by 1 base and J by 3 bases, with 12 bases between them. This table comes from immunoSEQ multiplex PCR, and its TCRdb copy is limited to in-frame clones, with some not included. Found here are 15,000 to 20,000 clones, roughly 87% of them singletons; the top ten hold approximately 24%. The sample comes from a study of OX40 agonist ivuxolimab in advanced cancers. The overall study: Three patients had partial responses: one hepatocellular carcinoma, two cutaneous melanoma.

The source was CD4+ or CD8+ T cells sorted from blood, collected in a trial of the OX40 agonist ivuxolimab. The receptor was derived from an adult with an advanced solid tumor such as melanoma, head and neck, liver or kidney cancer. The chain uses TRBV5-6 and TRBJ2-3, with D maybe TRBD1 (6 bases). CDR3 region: CASSLSGDGTDTQYF. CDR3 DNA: TGTGCCAGCAGCTTGTCAGGGGATGGGACAGATACGCAGTATTTT.